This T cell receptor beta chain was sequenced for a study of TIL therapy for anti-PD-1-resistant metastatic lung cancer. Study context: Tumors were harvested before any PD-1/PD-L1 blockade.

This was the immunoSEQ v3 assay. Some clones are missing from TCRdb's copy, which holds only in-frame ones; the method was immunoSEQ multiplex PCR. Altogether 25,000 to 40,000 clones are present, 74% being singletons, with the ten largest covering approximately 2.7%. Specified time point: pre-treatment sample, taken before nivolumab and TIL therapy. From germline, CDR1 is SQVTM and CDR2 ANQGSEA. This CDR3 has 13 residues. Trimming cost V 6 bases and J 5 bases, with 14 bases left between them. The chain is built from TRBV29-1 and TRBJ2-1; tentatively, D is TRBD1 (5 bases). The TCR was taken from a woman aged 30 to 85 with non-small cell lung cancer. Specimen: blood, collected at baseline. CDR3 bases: TGCAGCGTGTCAGGGTCCCCCAACAATGAGCAGTTCTTC. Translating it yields CSVSGSPNNEQFF.